Given below is one T cell receptor beta chain in context. Its antigen target is currently unknown. No base quality information exists; no much larger clone differs at one position. V sheds 3 bases and J sheds 5 bases, leaving 7 bases between their ends. The CDR3 runs 13 amino acids, cysteine and phenylalanine included. The entry retains the CDR3 DNA only, 39 bases that are in frame from base 1. These data are taken from a study of control samples from healthy donors and cancer patients (dated by TCRdb to 2020 to 2021). The protocol used for the library was the immunoSEQ multiplex PCR assay. In TCRdb, the immuneACCESS table is reduced to in-frame sequences with V and J assigned. These tables do not hold every clone; where another copy was compared, an unresolved V gene accounts for under half, and the others remain unexplained. This sample comprises about 130,000 clones, less than 95% of them detected only once. The top ten clonotypes cover roughly 8.7% of the sample.

In this chain, TRBV12-3 or TRBV12-4 is recombined with TRBJ1-4, with a tentative D gene TRBD1 over 5 matching bases. The specimen sequenced was blood. This clonotype was obtained from a man between 18 and 35 years old in good health. The CDR3 in this case is CASSLTANEKLFF. Read as DNA, the sequence is TGTGCCAGCAGTTTGACAGCAAATGAAAAACTGTTTTTT.